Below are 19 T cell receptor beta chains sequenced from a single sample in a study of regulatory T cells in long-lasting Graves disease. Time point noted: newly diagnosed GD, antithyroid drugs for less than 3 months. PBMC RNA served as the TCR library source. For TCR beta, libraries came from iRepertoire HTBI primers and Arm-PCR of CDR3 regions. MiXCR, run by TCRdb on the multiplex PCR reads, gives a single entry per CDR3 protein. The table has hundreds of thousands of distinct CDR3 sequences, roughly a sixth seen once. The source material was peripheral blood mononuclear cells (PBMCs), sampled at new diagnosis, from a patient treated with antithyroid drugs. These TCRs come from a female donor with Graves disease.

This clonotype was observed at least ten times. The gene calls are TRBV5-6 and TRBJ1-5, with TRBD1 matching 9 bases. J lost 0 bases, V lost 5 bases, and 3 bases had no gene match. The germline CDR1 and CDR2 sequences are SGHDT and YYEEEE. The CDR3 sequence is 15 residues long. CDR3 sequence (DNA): TGTGCCAGCAGTAGGACAGGGGCTAGCAATCAGCCCCAGCATTTT. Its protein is CASSRTGASNQPQHF.

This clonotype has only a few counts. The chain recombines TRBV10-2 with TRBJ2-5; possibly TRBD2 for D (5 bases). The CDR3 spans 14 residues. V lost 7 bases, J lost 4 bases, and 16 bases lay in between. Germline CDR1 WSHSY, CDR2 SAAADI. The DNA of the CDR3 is TGCGCCAGCACAGCTCTGAGGGCCGCAGAGACCCAGTACTTC. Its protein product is CASTALRAAETQYF.

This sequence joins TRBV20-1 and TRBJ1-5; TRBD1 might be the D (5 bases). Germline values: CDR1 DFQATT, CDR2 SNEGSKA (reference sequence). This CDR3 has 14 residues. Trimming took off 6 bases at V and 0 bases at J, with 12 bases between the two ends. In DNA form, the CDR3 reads TGCAGTGCCCGAGAGGACACTAGCAATCAGCCCCAGCATTTT. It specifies CSAREDTSNQPQHF.

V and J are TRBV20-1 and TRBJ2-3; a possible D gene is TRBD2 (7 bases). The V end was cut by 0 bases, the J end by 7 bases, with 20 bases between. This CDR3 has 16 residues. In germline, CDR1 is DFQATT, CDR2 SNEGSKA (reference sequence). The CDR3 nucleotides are TGCAGTGCTAGAGATAGGGGGGGGGGCTTGATGAATACGCAGTATTTT. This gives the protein CSARDRGGGLMNTQYF.

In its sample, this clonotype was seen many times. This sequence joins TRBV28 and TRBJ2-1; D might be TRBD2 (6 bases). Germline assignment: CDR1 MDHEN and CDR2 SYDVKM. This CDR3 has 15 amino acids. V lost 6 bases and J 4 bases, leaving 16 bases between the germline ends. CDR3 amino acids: CASSPRGRIYNEQFF. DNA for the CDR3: TGTGCCAGCAGCCCTAGAGGGAGGATTTACAATGAGCAGTTCTTC.

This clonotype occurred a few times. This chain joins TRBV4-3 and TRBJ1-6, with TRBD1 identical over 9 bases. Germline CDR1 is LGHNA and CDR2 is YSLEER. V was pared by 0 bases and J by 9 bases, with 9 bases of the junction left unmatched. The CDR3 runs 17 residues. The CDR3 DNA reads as TGCGCCAGCAGCCAAGATGGGTTGGGACAGGGCAGTTCACCCCTCCACTTT. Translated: CASSQDGLGQGSSPLHF.

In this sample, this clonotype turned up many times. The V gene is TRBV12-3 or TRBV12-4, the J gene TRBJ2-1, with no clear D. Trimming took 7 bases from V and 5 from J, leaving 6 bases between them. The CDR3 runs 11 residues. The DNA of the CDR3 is TGTGCCAGCAACCTCCACAATGAGCAGTTCTTC. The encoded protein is CASNLHNEQFF.

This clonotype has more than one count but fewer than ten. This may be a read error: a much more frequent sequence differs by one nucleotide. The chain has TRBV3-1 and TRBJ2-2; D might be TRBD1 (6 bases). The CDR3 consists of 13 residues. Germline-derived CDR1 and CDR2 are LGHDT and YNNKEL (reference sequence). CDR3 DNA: TGTGCCAGCTACAGGGTGGACACCGGGGAGCTGCTTTTT. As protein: CASYRVDTGELLF.

The CDR3 coding sequence is TGTGCCAGCATCAAGTTAAGCGGGAGCTCCTACAATGAGCAGTTCTTC. This gives the protein CASIKLSGSSYNEQFF. The chain combines TRBV12-3 or TRBV12-4 with TRBJ2-1; 8 bases line up with TRBD2. V dropped 7 bases and J dropped 0; count of bases not matched to a gene: 8. The CDR3 has 16 residues.

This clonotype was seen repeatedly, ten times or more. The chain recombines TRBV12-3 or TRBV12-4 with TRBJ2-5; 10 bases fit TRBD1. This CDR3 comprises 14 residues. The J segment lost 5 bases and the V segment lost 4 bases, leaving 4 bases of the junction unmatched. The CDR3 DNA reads TGTGCCAGCAGTTCGGACAGGGGGATGGAGACCCAGTACTTC. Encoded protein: CASSSDRGMETQYF.

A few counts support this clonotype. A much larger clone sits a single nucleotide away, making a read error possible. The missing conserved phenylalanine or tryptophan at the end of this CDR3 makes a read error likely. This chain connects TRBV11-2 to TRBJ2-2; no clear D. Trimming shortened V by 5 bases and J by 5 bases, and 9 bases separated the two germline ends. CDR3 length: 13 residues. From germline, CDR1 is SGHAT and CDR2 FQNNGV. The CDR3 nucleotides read TGTGCCAGCAGCACCGGACCGACCGGGGAGCTGTTTTCT. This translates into CASSTGPTGELFS.

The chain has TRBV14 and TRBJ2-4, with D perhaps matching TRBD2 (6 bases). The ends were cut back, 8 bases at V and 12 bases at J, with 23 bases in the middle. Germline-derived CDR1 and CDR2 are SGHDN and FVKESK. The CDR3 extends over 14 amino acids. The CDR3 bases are TGTGCCAGCTCACCACCGGCGGGGTCCCCCCCTCAGTACTTC. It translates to CASSPPAGSPPQYF. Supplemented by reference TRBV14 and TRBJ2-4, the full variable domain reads EAGVTQFPSHSVIEKGQTVTLRCDPISGHDNLYWYRRVMGKEIKFLLHFVKESKQDESGMPNNRFLAERTGGTYSTLKVQPAELEDSGVYFCASSPPAGSPPQYFGAGTRLSVL.

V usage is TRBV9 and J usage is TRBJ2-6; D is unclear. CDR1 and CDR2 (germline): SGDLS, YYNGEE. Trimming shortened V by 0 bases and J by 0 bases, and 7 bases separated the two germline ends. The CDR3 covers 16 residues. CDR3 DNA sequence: TGTGCCAGCAGCGTAGCGTTCGACTCTGGGGCCAACGTCCTGACTTTC. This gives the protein CASSVAFDSGANVLTF.

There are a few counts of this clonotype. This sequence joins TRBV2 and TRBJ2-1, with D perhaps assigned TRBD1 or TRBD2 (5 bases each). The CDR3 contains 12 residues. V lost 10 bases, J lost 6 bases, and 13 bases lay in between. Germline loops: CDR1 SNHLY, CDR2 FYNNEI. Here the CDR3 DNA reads TGTGCCACCTTCTATGGGGGCAATGAGCAGTTCTTC. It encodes CATFYGGNEQFF.

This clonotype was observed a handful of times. CDR3 nucleotides: TGCGCCAGCAGCCAAGAAGACGACAGCACAGATACGCAGTATTTT. Translating gives CASSQEDDSTDTQYF. The chain carries TRBV4-3 and TRBJ2-3; unclear D gene. V was trimmed by 0 bases and J by 0 bases, leaving 7 bases between them. Germline values: CDR1 LGHNA, CDR2 YSLEER. The CDR3 length is 15 residues.

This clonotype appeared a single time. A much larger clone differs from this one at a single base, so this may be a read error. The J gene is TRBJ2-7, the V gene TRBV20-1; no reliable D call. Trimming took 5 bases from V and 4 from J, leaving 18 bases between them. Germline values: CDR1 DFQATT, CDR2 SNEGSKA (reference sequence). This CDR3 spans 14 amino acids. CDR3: CSAPRTGVIYEQYF. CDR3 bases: TGCAGTGCTCCGAGGACCGGCGTCATTTACGAGCAGTACTTC.

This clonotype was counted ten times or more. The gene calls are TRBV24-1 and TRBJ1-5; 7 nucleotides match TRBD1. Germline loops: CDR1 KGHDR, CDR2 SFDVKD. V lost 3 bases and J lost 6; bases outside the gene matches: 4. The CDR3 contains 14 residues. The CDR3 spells CATSDPGQLQPQHF. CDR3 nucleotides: TGTGCCACCAGTGATCCGGGACAGCTTCAGCCCCAGCATTTT.

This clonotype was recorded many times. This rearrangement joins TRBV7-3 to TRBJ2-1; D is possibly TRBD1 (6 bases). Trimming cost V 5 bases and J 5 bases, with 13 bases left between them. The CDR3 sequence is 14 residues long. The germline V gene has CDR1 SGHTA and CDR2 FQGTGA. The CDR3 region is CASSRYRDDNEQFF. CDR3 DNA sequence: TGTGCCAGCAGCCGCTACAGGGATGACAATGAGCAGTTCTTC.

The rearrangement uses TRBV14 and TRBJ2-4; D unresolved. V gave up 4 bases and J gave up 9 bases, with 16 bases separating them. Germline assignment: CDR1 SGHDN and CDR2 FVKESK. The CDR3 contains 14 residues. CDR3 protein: CASSPSPSLGIQYF. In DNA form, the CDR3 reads TGTGCCAGCAGCCCAAGTCCTAGTTTAGGCATTCAGTACTTC.